This is a list of T cell receptor beta chains from one sample in a study of naive and memory T cell subsets. One entry per CDR3 protein, called by TCRdb with MiXCR from the UMI-ligation and nested PCR reads. This table holds approximately 90,000 distinct CDR3 sequences, about 10% found once. Sample: naive CD4+ T cells from blood. The receptors originated from a human donor in good health. Both conserved end residues are part of each CDR3. D genes are given only for firm matches. Only some rows state a clone size, as once, few, many or a class for expanded clones.

d_call: NA; j_call: TRBJ1-1; clone_size: NA; v_call: TRBV5-5; cdr3_aa: CASSLIADTEAFF; cdr3_nt: TGTGCCAGCAGCTTGATCGCGGACACTGAAGCTTTCTTT
d_call: NA; j_call: TRBJ2-7; clone_size: many; v_call: TRBV7-9; cdr3_aa: CASSLAVRGPFYEQYF; cdr3_nt: TGTGCCAGCAGCTTAGCGGTCAGGGGTCCTTTCTACGAGCAGTACTTC
d_call: TRBD1; j_call: TRBJ1-2; clone_size: many; v_call: TRBV6-6; cdr3_aa: CASSLRQGARDSNYGYTF; cdr3_nt: TGTGCCAGCAGTCTCCGACAGGGAGCCCGCGATTCTAACTATGGCTACACCTTC
d_call: TRBD2; j_call: TRBJ2-2; clone_size: few; v_call: TRBV27; cdr3_aa: CASSSAGGDTGELFF; cdr3_nt: TGTGCCAGCAGTTCCGCGGGGGGGGACACCGGGGAGCTGTTTTTT
d_call: NA; j_call: TRBJ2-3; clone_size: many; v_call: TRBV7-2; cdr3_aa: CASSFGPSTDTQYF; cdr3_nt: TGTGCCAGCAGCTTTGGCCCCAGCACAGATACGCAGTATTTT
d_call: TRBD2; j_call: TRBJ2-4; clone_size: NA; v_call: TRBV29-1; cdr3_aa: CSVGLANAKNIQYF; cdr3_nt: TGCAGCGTTGGACTAGCGAATGCCAAAAACATTCAGTACTTC
d_call: NA; j_call: TRBJ1-2; clone_size: NA; v_call: TRBV14; cdr3_aa: CASSQVRRYGYTF; cdr3_nt: TGTGCCAGCAGCCAAGTCAGGCGCTATGGCTACACCTTC
d_call: NA; j_call: TRBJ2-3; clone_size: NA; v_call: TRBV29-1; cdr3_aa: CSVGAGMTGRDGDTQYF; cdr3_nt: TGCAGCGTTGGGGCAGGGATGACAGGGAGGGATGGAGATACGCAGTATTTT
d_call: NA; j_call: TRBJ2-7; clone_size: NA; v_call: TRBV10-3; cdr3_aa: CAISESTAKYF; cdr3_nt: TGTGCCATCAGTGAGTCGACTGCGAAATACTTC
d_call: NA; j_call: TRBJ1-2; clone_size: NA; v_call: TRBV20-1; cdr3_aa: CSAQRLGGYTF; cdr3_nt: TGCAGTGCTCAAAGGTTGGGGGGCTACACCTTC
d_call: NA; j_call: TRBJ2-3; clone_size: few; v_call: TRBV18; cdr3_aa: CASSSGAPVTTDTQYF; cdr3_nt: TGTGCCAGCTCATCTGGGGCCCCCGTTACCACAGATACGCAGTATTTT
d_call: TRBD2; j_call: TRBJ2-3; clone_size: few; v_call: TRBV18; cdr3_aa: CASSPAGGSTDTQYF; cdr3_nt: TGTGCCAGCTCACCGGCGGGGGGAAGCACAGATACGCAGTATTTT
d_call: NA; j_call: TRBJ2-1; clone_size: many; v_call: TRBV20-1; cdr3_aa: CSARVGSGGYNEQFF; cdr3_nt: TGCAGTGCTAGGGTCGGGAGCGGCGGCTACAATGAGCAGTTCTTC
d_call: NA; j_call: TRBJ2-3; clone_size: few; v_call: TRBV3-1; cdr3_aa: CASSQQLALIADTQYF; cdr3_nt: TGTGCCAGCAGCCAACAGCTAGCCCTCATCGCAGATACGCAGTATTTT
d_call: TRBD2; j_call: TRBJ2-7; clone_size: many; v_call: TRBV3-1; cdr3_aa: CASSHGMGLADSYEQYF; cdr3_nt: TGTGCCAGCAGCCACGGAATGGGACTAGCGGATTCCTACGAGCAGTACTTC
d_call: NA; j_call: TRBJ1-1; clone_size: NA; v_call: TRBV27; cdr3_aa: CASSPAGAGGTEAFF; cdr3_nt: TGTGCCAGCAGTCCCGCTGGGGCTGGAGGGACTGAAGCTTTCTTT
d_call: NA; j_call: TRBJ2-2; clone_size: few; v_call: TRBV7-2; cdr3_aa: CASSSMVVGPGELFF; cdr3_nt: TGTGCCAGCAGCTCAATGGTGGTGGGTCCCGGGGAGCTGTTTTTT
d_call: NA; j_call: TRBJ2-1; clone_size: few; v_call: TRBV6-2/TRBV6-3; cdr3_aa: CASGAGLSAEQFF; cdr3_nt: TGTGCCAGCGGGGCCGGACTGTCCGCTGAGCAGTTCTTC
d_call: NA; j_call: TRBJ1-2; clone_size: NA; v_call: TRBV7-2; cdr3_aa: CASSLASRNYGYTF; cdr3_nt: TGTGCCAGCAGCTTAGCGTCCAGAAACTATGGCTACACCTTC
d_call: TRBD2; j_call: TRBJ2-3; clone_size: many; v_call: TRBV19; cdr3_aa: CASSKGLAGADTQYF; cdr3_nt: TGTGCCAGTAGTAAGGGACTAGCGGGAGCTGATACGCAGTATTTT
d_call: NA; j_call: TRBJ2-7; clone_size: few; v_call: TRBV10-3; cdr3_aa: CAISNWESAVYEQYF; cdr3_nt: TGTGCCATCAGTAACTGGGAGTCCGCAGTCTACGAGCAGTACTTC
d_call: NA; j_call: TRBJ2-3; clone_size: few; v_call: TRBV14; cdr3_aa: CASSQDSGGWGADTQYF; cdr3_nt: TGTGCCAGCAGCCAAGATAGCGGAGGATGGGGTGCAGATACGCAGTATTTT
d_call: TRBD2; j_call: TRBJ2-1; clone_size: NA; v_call: TRBV2; cdr3_aa: CASRPGLENYNEQFF; cdr3_nt: TGTGCCAGCAGGCCGGGACTAGAGAATTACAATGAGCAGTTCTTC
d_call: NA; j_call: TRBJ1-1; clone_size: NA; v_call: TRBV5-4; cdr3_aa: CASSLDGDTEAFF; cdr3_nt: TGTGCCAGCAGCTTGGACGGGGATACTGAAGCTTTCTTT
d_call: NA; j_call: TRBJ1-4; clone_size: many; v_call: TRBV6-6; cdr3_aa: CASSQTALGKLFF; cdr3_nt: TGTGCCAGCAGCCAAACGGCCTTGGGGAAACTGTTTTTT
d_call: NA; j_call: TRBJ1-1; clone_size: NA; v_call: TRBV5-6; cdr3_aa: CASSLGAEAFF; cdr3_nt: TGTGCCAGCAGCTTGGGTGCTGAAGCTTTCTTT
d_call: TRBD2; j_call: TRBJ2-3; clone_size: many; v_call: TRBV28; cdr3_aa: CASSDQRGGLNPDTQYF; cdr3_nt: TGTGCCAGCAGTGACCAGCGGGGGGGCCTAAACCCAGATACGCAGTATTTT
d_call: NA; j_call: TRBJ2-1; clone_size: few; v_call: TRBV25-1; cdr3_aa: CASSDLYEQFF; cdr3_nt: TGTGCCAGCAGTGATCTCTATGAGCAGTTCTTC
d_call: NA; j_call: TRBJ1-2; clone_size: few; v_call: TRBV4-3; cdr3_aa: CASSQGIYGYTF; cdr3_nt: TGCGCCAGCAGCCAGGGAATCTATGGCTACACCTTC
d_call: NA; j_call: TRBJ1-1; clone_size: few; v_call: TRBV11-3; cdr3_aa: CASSLRGAGTEAFF; cdr3_nt: TGTGCCAGCAGCTTAAGAGGGGCCGGGACTGAAGCTTTCTTT
d_call: NA; j_call: TRBJ2-5; clone_size: many; v_call: TRBV29-1; cdr3_aa: CSVEPQGGSGETQYF; cdr3_nt: TGCAGCGTTGAACCTCAGGGGGGGAGTGGGGAGACCCAGTACTTC
d_call: TRBD1; j_call: TRBJ2-1; clone_size: many; v_call: TRBV11-1; cdr3_aa: CASSRNHALTGDNEQFF; cdr3_nt: TGTGCCAGCAGCCGAAACCACGCCCTGACAGGGGACAATGAGCAGTTCTTC
d_call: TRBD1; j_call: TRBJ1-5; clone_size: few; v_call: TRBV6-2/TRBV6-3; cdr3_aa: CASSSPPKVPGQGFGQPQHF; cdr3_nt: TGTGCCAGCAGCTCCCCCCCAAAAGTCCCGGGACAGGGGTTTGGTCAGCCCCAGCATTTT
d_call: NA; j_call: TRBJ2-7; clone_size: few; v_call: TRBV12-3/TRBV12-4; cdr3_aa: CASSLSPPNYEQYF; cdr3_nt: TGTGCCAGCAGTTTATCCCCCCCTAACTACGAGCAGTACTTC
d_call: TRBD1; j_call: TRBJ2-7; clone_size: NA; v_call: TRBV12-3/TRBV12-4; cdr3_aa: CASSFEGQGSYEQYF; cdr3_nt: TGTGCCAGCAGTTTCGAGGGACAGGGGTCCTACGAGCAGTACTTC
d_call: NA; j_call: TRBJ1-4; clone_size: few; v_call: TRBV28; cdr3_aa: CASRGDIKGKLFF; cdr3_nt: TGTGCCAGCCGCGGGGACATAAAGGGAAAACTGTTTTTT
d_call: NA; j_call: TRBJ2-3; clone_size: few; v_call: TRBV6-6; cdr3_aa: CASSYQGSDTQYF; cdr3_nt: TGTGCCAGCAGTTACCAGGGTTCAGATACGCAGTATTTT
d_call: TRBD1; j_call: TRBJ2-7; clone_size: NA; v_call: TRBV6-2/TRBV6-3; cdr3_aa: CASSYDRQGDEQYF; cdr3_nt: TGTGCCAGCAGTTACGACAGACAGGGGGACGAGCAGTACTTC
d_call: NA; j_call: TRBJ1-1; clone_size: NA; v_call: TRBV12-3/TRBV12-4; cdr3_aa: CASRLGTNTEAFF; cdr3_nt: TGTGCCAGCAGGTTGGGGACGAACACTGAAGCTTTCTTT
d_call: TRBD2; j_call: TRBJ2-5; clone_size: NA; v_call: TRBV7-7; cdr3_aa: CASSRAGGGETQYF; cdr3_nt: TGTGCTAGCTCGAGAGCGGGAGGGGGAGAGACCCAGTACTTC
d_call: NA; j_call: TRBJ1-1; clone_size: few; v_call: TRBV20-1; cdr3_aa: CSAPRAFTEAFF; cdr3_nt: TGCAGTGCCCCACGCGCTTTTACTGAAGCTTTCTTT
d_call: NA; j_call: TRBJ1-2; clone_size: many; v_call: TRBV20-1; cdr3_aa: CSARGGAGYGYTF; cdr3_nt: TGCAGTGCTAGAGGTGGGGCCGGCTATGGCTACACCTTC
d_call: NA; j_call: TRBJ2-1; clone_size: many; v_call: TRBV24-1; cdr3_aa: CATSVAAFGVEQFF; cdr3_nt: TGTGCCACCAGTGTCGCAGCCTTCGGGGTTGAGCAGTTCTTC
d_call: NA; j_call: TRBJ2-7; clone_size: NA; v_call: TRBV20-1; cdr3_aa: CSATKGGLEQYF; cdr3_nt: TGCAGTGCCACCAAGGGGGGTTTAGAGCAGTACTTC
d_call: NA; j_call: TRBJ1-2; clone_size: many; v_call: TRBV19; cdr3_aa: CASSGGLLSNYGYTF; cdr3_nt: TGTGCCAGTAGTGGAGGTCTGCTCTCTAACTATGGCTACACCTTC
d_call: NA; j_call: TRBJ2-3; clone_size: many; v_call: TRBV24-1; cdr3_aa: CATSLAGPRDTQYF; cdr3_nt: TGTGCCACCAGTTTGGCAGGGCCAAGGGATACGCAGTATTTT
d_call: NA; j_call: TRBJ1-5; clone_size: NA; v_call: TRBV29-1; cdr3_aa: CSAYTGLNQPQHF; cdr3_nt: TGCAGCGCCTACACAGGGTTGAATCAGCCCCAGCATTTT
d_call: TRBD1; j_call: TRBJ1-6; clone_size: NA; v_call: TRBV20-1; cdr3_aa: CSARIGQGSNSPLHF; cdr3_nt: TGCAGTGCTAGAATTGGACAGGGGTCAAATTCACCCCTCCACTTT
d_call: NA; j_call: TRBJ1-1; clone_size: few; v_call: TRBV5-1; cdr3_aa: CASSLNRDTEAFF; cdr3_nt: TGCGCCAGCAGCTTAAACAGGGATACTGAAGCTTTCTTT
d_call: TRBD2; j_call: TRBJ2-7; clone_size: NA; v_call: TRBV28; cdr3_aa: CASNRGGPGYEQYF; cdr3_nt: TGTGCCAGCAATCGCGGGGGGCCAGGCTACGAGCAGTACTTC
d_call: NA; j_call: TRBJ1-1; clone_size: few; v_call: TRBV2; cdr3_aa: CASSGSRGEAFF; cdr3_nt: TGTGCCAGCAGTGGAAGCAGGGGAGAAGCTTTCTTT
d_call: TRBD1; j_call: TRBJ1-1; clone_size: few; v_call: TRBV18; cdr3_aa: CASSPGQGRAVEAFF; cdr3_nt: TGTGCCAGCTCACCAGGACAGGGACGGGCAGTAGAAGCTTTCTTT
d_call: NA; j_call: TRBJ1-5; clone_size: few; v_call: TRBV19; cdr3_aa: CASSIGPYSNQPQHF; cdr3_nt: TGTGCCAGTAGTATAGGACCGTATAGCAATCAGCCCCAGCATTTT